The 25 T cell receptor beta chains below were found in one sample sequenced in a study of beta chain features in type 1 diabetes. The sequenced template was cDNA made from the entire isolated RNA. Method: immunoSEQ multiplex PCR; TCRdb's copy keeps in-frame clones and lacks some. The sample lists over 600,000 clones; 12% were seen once. Study findings and constraints: Moderately but significantly shorter TCRB CDR3s were found in Type 1 diabetes patients in all four CD4+ subsets.

For these TCRs, the target antigens are not known. Sequenced material: naive CD4+ T cells from blood. These receptors were obtained from a man aged 25 to 40 with type 1 diabetes.

J is TRBJ2-7 and V is TRBV19; tentative D call: TRBD2 (5 bases). Trimming took 3 bases from V and 0 from J, leaving 12 bases between them. The CDR3 covers 15 residues. CDR1 is LNHDA and CDR2 is SQIVND in the germline V gene (reference sequence). The CDR3 loop reads CASSIEWESSYEQYF. For the CDR3, the DNA is TGTGCCAGTAGTATCGAGTGGGAGAGCTCCTACGAGCAGTACTTC.

This clone was recorded a few times. The chain combines TRBV7-2 with TRBJ2-7; 11 nucleotides line up with TRBD1. V lost 3 bases, J lost 6 bases, and 4 bases stayed unmatched. CDR1 and CDR2 from the germline V gene are SGHTA and FQGNSA. The CDR3 runs 14 residues. The CDR3 sequence: CASSFGTGGAEQYF. Here the CDR3 DNA reads TGTGCCAGCAGCTTCGGGACAGGGGGTGCCGAGCAGTACTTC.

This chain links TRBV5-1 with TRBJ1-2, with D possibly being TRBD1 (6 bases). Germline assignment: CDR1 SGHRS and CDR2 YFSETQ. Trimming took 5 bases from V and 6 from J, leaving 20 bases between them. The CDR3 contains 15 residues. CDR3 protein: CASSLTGGGKNGYTF. The CDR3 coding sequence is TGCGCCAGCAGTTTGACAGGCGGGGGGAAGAATGGCTACACCTTC.

This chain links TRBV30 with TRBJ1-4; a weak D match, TRBD1 (6 bases). V was clipped by 0 bases and J by 8 bases, with 13 bases between them. CDR1 is GTSNPN, CDR2 SVGIG, per germline (reference sequence). The CDR3 extends over 14 amino acids. CDR3 residues: CAWSVSGGREKLFF. CDR3 nucleotides: TGTGCCTGGAGTGTCTCTGGGGGGCGCGAAAAACTGTTTTTT.

This clone was observed a few times. V gene TRBV19 combines with J gene TRBJ1-2; possibly TRBD1 for D (6 bases). The V gene's germline CDR1 is LNHDA and CDR2 SQIVND (reference sequence). The V end was cut by 7 bases, the J end by 8 bases, with 23 bases between. This CDR3 is built from 15 residues. This chain's CDR3 is CASTSGAESGEGYTF. The CDR3 nucleotides are TGTGCCAGTACCTCTGGGGCGGAGTCAGGGGAAGGCTACACCTTC.

This clone was observed a handful of times. This chain links TRBV7-9 with TRBJ1-5; TRBD1 agrees at 7 bases. This CDR3 is 15 amino acids long. CDR1 and CDR2 from the germline V gene are SEHNR and FQNEAQ (reference sequence). V lost 5 bases, J lost 6 bases, and 10 bases stayed unmatched. CDR3 nucleotides: TGTGCCAGCAGCGATAAGGGGGCGGTTAGTCAGCCCCAGCATTTT. It specifies CASSDKGAVSQPQHF.

The chain combines TRBV2 with TRBJ2-3, with a possible D match to TRBD2 (6 bases). Germline CDR1 and CDR2: SNHLY and FYNNEI. There are 14 residues in the CDR3. The V end lost 4 bases, the J end lost 3 bases, and 11 bases lay between the germline ends. The CDR3 loop reads CASSADYQTDTQYF. DNA of the CDR3: TGTGCCAGCAGTGCGGACTACCAAACAGATACGCAGTATTTT.

This chain connects TRBV5-4 to TRBJ2-3, with 7 bases identical to TRBD1. Germline V gene lookup returns CDR1 SGHNT and CDR2 YYREEE (reference sequence). The CDR3 is 15 amino acids. V lost 0 bases and J lost 1; bases outside the gene matches: 2. The CDR3: CASSLDRGRTDTQYF. CDR3 sequence (DNA): TGTGCCAGCAGCTTGGACAGGGGCCGCACAGATACGCAGTATTTT.

V is TRBV7-2 and J is TRBJ2-5; D gene uncertain. This CDR3 is 13 amino acids long. V was cut by 1 base and J by 2 bases, with 5 bases left in between. Germline lookup yields CDR1 SGHTA and CDR2 FQGNSA. The CDR3 loop reads CASSLDKQETQYF. In DNA form, the CDR3 reads TGTGCCAGCAGCTTAGATAAGCAAGAGACCCAGTACTTC.

This chain joins TRBV4-3 and TRBJ2-1; 8 nucleotides line up with TRBD2. Unmatched junction bases numbered 6, after V lost 0 bases and J lost 5 bases. The CDR3 loop spans 16 amino acids. Germline V gene data show CDR1 as LGHNA and CDR2 as YSLEER. CDR3 nucleotides: TGCGCCAGCAGCCAAGATCCAGCGGGGGCGAACAATGAGCAGTTCTTC. Translating gives CASSQDPAGANNEQFF.

This clone has more than one count but fewer than ten. The V gene is TRBV11-2, the J gene TRBJ2-6; no firm D call. CDR3 length: 15 amino acids. The V gene's germline CDR1 is SGHAT and CDR2 FQNNGV. V was cut by 3 bases and J by 2 bases, with 8 bases left in between. The CDR3 coding sequence is TGTGCCAGCAGCTTTTCGGTGACTGGGGCCAACGTCCTGACTTTC. Encoded protein: CASSFSVTGANVLTF.

This chain uses TRBV2 with TRBJ2-3; weak D call: TRBD1 (6 bases). The germline V gene encodes CDR1 SNHLY and CDR2 FYNNEI. Deletions cut 2 bases from V and 3 bases from J, with 9 bases between. This CDR3 is 14 amino acids long. The CDR3 DNA reads as TGTGCCAGCAGTGAAAGACAGGTAACAGATACGCAGTATTTT. Translated: CASSERQVTDTQYF.

The chain uses TRBV7-2 and TRBJ2-7; D remains unclear. The CDR3 totals 14 residues. Germline CDR1 is SGHTA and CDR2 is FQGNSA. Trimming left V 1 base short and J 2 bases short, with 9 bases between. CDR3 protein: CASSLDPVTYEQYF. The CDR3 DNA reads TGTGCCAGCAGCTTAGACCCGGTTACCTACGAGCAGTACTTC.

This clone was detected a few times. J is TRBJ1-4 and V is TRBV5-1; no firm D call. This CDR3 comprises 12 residues. CDR1 and CDR2 (germline): SGHRS, YFSETQ. Between the trimmed V and J ends, which lost 4 bases and 8 bases, there was a span of 9 bases. CDR3 region: CASSRNQEKLFF. DNA of the CDR3: TGCGCCAGCAGCCGGAACCAGGAAAAACTGTTTTTT. Full variable domain (rest looked up from reference TRBV5-1 and TRBJ1-4): KAGVTQTPRYLIKTRGQQVTLSCSPISGHRSVSWYQQTPGQGLQFLFEYFSETQRNKGNFPGRFSGRQFSNSRSEMNVSTLELGDSALYLCASSRNQEKLFFGSGTQLSVL.

This clone has only a few counts. DNA of the CDR3: TGTGCCAGCAGCCTCCCGGGGCCTCAAGAGACCCAGTACTTC. This sequence encodes CASSLPGPQETQYF. The rearrangement joins TRBV5-4 to TRBJ2-5; the D gene could be TRBD1 or TRBD2 (5 bases each). V lost 4 bases and J 2 bases, leaving 12 bases between the germline ends. Germline V lookup: CDR1 SGHNT, CDR2 YYREEE (reference sequence). The CDR3 sequence is 14 residues long.

This clone was detected a few times. This chain joins TRBV9 and TRBJ1-5; D uncertain. Germline V gene sequence: CDR1 SGDLS, CDR2 YYNGEE. The ends were cut back, 0 bases at V and 0 bases at J, with 7 bases in the middle. This CDR3 has 15 residues. In DNA form, the CDR3 reads TGTGCCAGCAGCGTAGGGGCTATTAGCAATCAGCCCCAGCATTTT. Translated: CASSVGAISNQPQHF.

The table lists this clone with a few counts. V gene TRBV18 combines with J gene TRBJ1-4; no reliable D call. There are 14 residues in the CDR3. V lost 3 bases to trimming and J lost 10 bases, with 15 bases between them. Germline values: CDR1 KGHSH, CDR2 LQKENI. CDR3 in DNA: TGTGCCAGCTCACCCAAGACCCGAGGTGGAAAACTGTTTTTT. Translated: CASSPKTRGGKLFF.

The table lists this clone with a few counts. The chain couples TRBV7-2 to TRBJ2-6; D is ambiguous. The CDR3 is 14 residues long. The germline gives CDR1 SGHTA, CDR2 FQGNSA. Trimming removed 5 bases from V and 4 bases from J, with 9 bases in between. CDR3 in amino acids: CASSPSRGANVLTF. CDR3 in DNA: TGTGCCAGCAGCCCGTCCCGCGGGGCCAACGTCCTGACTTTC.

The sample holds a few counts of this clone. The genes are TRBV5-4 and TRBJ2-7; possibly TRBD2 for D (6 bases). V was cut by 0 bases and J by 2 bases, with 9 bases left in between. Germline CDR1 and CDR2: SGHNT and YYREEE (reference sequence). The CDR3 spans 14 residues. The CDR3 here is CASSLGREAYEQYF. CDR3 DNA sequence: TGTGCCAGCAGCTTGGGCAGGGAGGCCTACGAGCAGTACTTC.

This clone came up a few times. The V and J genes are TRBV11-2 and TRBJ1-2, with 7 positions matching TRBD1. CDR1 and CDR2 (germline): SGHAT, FQNNGV. The CDR3 runs 15 residues. V gave up 3 bases and J gave up 3 bases; unmatched junction bases: 7. CDR3 bases: TGTGCCAGCAGCTTTTTTTTAGGACAGGACTATGGCTACACCTTC. Translation gives CASSFFLGQDYGYTF.

Notes on this clone: The sample contains more than one DNA sequence encoding this CDR3. The rearrangement uses TRBV6-5 and TRBJ2-3; the match to TRBD1 covers 10 bases. The germline CDR1 and CDR2 sequences are MNHEY and SVGAGI. Trimming cost V 0 bases and J 2 bases; bases outside gene matches: 2. The CDR3 runs 16 residues. The CDR3 coding sequence is TGTGCCAGCAGTTACTCGGGGACAGGGGACACAGATACGCAGTATTTT. The encoded protein is CASSYSGTGDTDTQYF.

CDR3 loop: CAIRASLNSPLHF. CDR3 nucleotides: TGTGCCATCCGGGCATCGCTCAATTCACCCCTCCACTTT. The gene calls are TRBV10-3 and TRBJ1-6; D is uncertain. V was clipped by 8 bases and J by 7 bases, with 12 bases between them. This CDR3 is 13 amino acids long. The germline V gene encodes CDR1 ENHRY and CDR2 SYGVKD.

A few counts support this clone. The chain joins TRBV20-1 to TRBJ1-2, with D unclear. Germline-derived CDR1 and CDR2 are DFQATT and SNEGSKA (reference sequence). This CDR3 has 11 amino acids. The germline V and J ends were trimmed by 8 bases and 6 bases, with 13 bases remaining between them. The CDR3 is CSLGAENGYTF. The CDR3 region has the DNA TGCAGTCTTGGAGCGGAGAATGGCTACACCTTC.

This clone came up a few times. The chain uses TRBV10-1 and TRBJ2-5; D gene uncertain. This CDR3 has 12 amino acids. Trimming cost V 4 bases and J 4 bases, with 7 bases left between them. Germline V gives CDR1 WNHNN, CDR2 SYGVQD (reference sequence). CDR3 residues: CASSGIGETQYF. In nucleotides, the CDR3 is TGCGCCAGCAGTGGTATAGGAGAGACCCAGTACTTC.

This clone was found a few times. The gene calls are TRBV18 and TRBJ1-5, with D perhaps matching TRBD1 (6 bases). The CDR3 runs 13 residues. V lost 5 bases to trimming and J lost 7 bases, with 12 bases between them. In germline, CDR1 is KGHSH, CDR2 LQKENI. As DNA, the CDR3 is TGTGCCAGCTCATCGGGGGCTCGGCAGCCCCAGCATTTT. It is translated as CASSSGARQPQHF.